What follows describes a single T cell receptor (beta chain). What antigen it recognizes has not been identified. No clone much larger than this one lies a single base away; base qualities are absent. Donors were healthy HIV-negative adults with no recently reported acute infections or vaccinations. Only Caucasian adults living in Nashville, Tennessee, USA were represented among the donors. Magnetic negative selection was used to enrich CD4+ T cells, after which naive cells were positively selected on CD45RA and the negative fraction became the memory subset. Blood was obtained by leukapheresis, after which PBMCs were separated by Ficoll-Histopaque density gradient centrifugation and cryopreserved in liquid nitrogen vapor phase. Analytical flow cytometry was used to check the purity and quantity of each magnetically sorted T cell population. From each sorted fraction, genomic DNA was isolated and quantified by UV absorbance on a Nanodrop 2000c.

This entry is derived from a study of shared clonotypes between healthy human individuals (dated by TCRdb to 2020 to 2021). Background on the whole study: The cohort comprised two women and a few men aged 18 to 49 years. For each donor, three plates each were used for CD4 naive and CD4 memory, two plates were used for CD8 naive, and one plate was used for CD8 memory. Blood TCR repertoires of five healthy adults were deeply sequenced to estimate repertoire size and the extent of clonotype sharing between individuals. To increase sequencing depth and limit assay-specific biases, TCR repertoire library preparation and sequencing were carried out by different laboratories using diverse techniques. Each donor's leukapheresis produced roughly between about 0.8 and 10 billion PBMCs.

The paper as a whole reports these results and caveats: Larger estimated clonotype richness was generally found for naive subsets than for memory subsets. Roughly 5% of naive CD4, 3.5% of naive CD8, 2% to 2.5% of memory CD4, and 0.4% of memory CD8 clonotypes were shared across a few donors. Pairwise subsampling indicated that sequencing depth was expected to affect the degree of clonotype sharing among donors. Higher generation probabilities were observed for clonotypes shared by all four sorted-subset donors than for non-shared clonotypes. Sampling was restricted to blood, and TCR repertoires in tissue are likely to differ from TCR repertoires in blood. Because the study included only a small number of donors, the genetic and exposure-history diversity represented was limited. Rarefaction of sorted-subset datasets indicated incomplete sequencing despite the large sequencing depth.

Using the deep immunoSEQ assay, TCR CDR3 regions were amplified from genomic DNA by multiplex PCR. Genomic DNA extracted from each cell subset was distributed evenly over all wells of several immunoSEQ 96-well plates, and each plate served as one replicate. For sorted subsets, each replicate PCR was loaded with around 220 ng genomic DNA, equivalent to approximately 27,000 T cell genomes. Purified libraries were measured with a Qubit 3.0 fluorometer, size-checked on a Bioanalyzer 2100, and measured again with the KAPA Library Quantification kit. Every immunoSEQ 96-well plate was sequenced on a dedicated single-read 150-cycle Illumina NextSeq 550 flow cell. Concerning the study's data processing: Because the immunoSEQ output included only junctional sequences and no quality scores, the filtering could not be the same as the filtering used for full-length reads. To assign V/J genes and CDR3, sequences were annotated using PyIR, a Python wrapper for IgBLAST v1.9, with IMGT germline references. Reads with weak V/J assignments (E-value above 1e-6), missing CDR3, stop codons, out-of-frame junctions, or ambiguous translated residues were removed. V3J clonotypes were defined as sequences sharing an identical inferred V gene, J gene, and CDR3 amino acid sequence. The percentage overlap between two repertoires was calculated by dividing the number of shared unique clonotypes by the size of the smaller repertoire. Repertoire richness was assessed with RTK rarefaction, the Chao1 estimator, and Recon v2.1 estimates of unobserved clonotypes. OLGA was used to compute generation probabilities for all TCRbeta clonotypes that the gDNA method yielded from a handful of donors. Entries here come from immuneACCESS through TCRdb and include only in-frame sequences with V and J called. Some clones fail to appear in such tables; in the studies checked, an unresolved V gene covers under half of the shortfall, and the cause of the remainder is unknown. V, J and clone size reflect that table, while D and trimming were determined from the DNA. The sample includes 730,000 or so clones, with around 72% observed a single time. The top ten clonotypes cover about 1.7% of the sample.

CDR1 is given as MDHEN and CDR2 as SYDVKM, both from the germline V gene. The cysteine opens and the phenylalanine closes a CDR3 of 16 amino acids. CDR3 DNA is the only sequence kept; it has 48 bases, read in frame from the first base. V loses 6 bases, J loses 8 bases, and the germline ends lie 23 bases apart. The rearranged segments are TRBV28 and TRBJ1-5, and the D gene may be TRBD1, 5 bases matching. Sequencing was carried out using memory CD4+ T cells sorted from blood. The meaning of the sample's cell subset or site label: CD45RA-negative fraction. The TCR originated in a woman in her 30s in good health. For the CDR3, the sequence is CASSLNAAGTGEPQHF. The sequenced DNA is TGTGCCAGCAGCTTAAACGCGGCAGGGACGGGGGAGCCCCAGCATTTT.